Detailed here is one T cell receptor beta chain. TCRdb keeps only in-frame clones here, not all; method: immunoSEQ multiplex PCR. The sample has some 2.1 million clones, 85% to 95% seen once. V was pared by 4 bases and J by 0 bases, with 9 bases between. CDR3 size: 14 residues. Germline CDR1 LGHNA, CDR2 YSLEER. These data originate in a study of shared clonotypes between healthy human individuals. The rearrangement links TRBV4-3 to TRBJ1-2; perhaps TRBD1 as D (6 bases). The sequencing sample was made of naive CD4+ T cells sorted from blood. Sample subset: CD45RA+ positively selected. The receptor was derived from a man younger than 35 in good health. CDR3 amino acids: CASSPTGANYGYTF. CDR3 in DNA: TGCGCCAGCAGCCCGACAGGAGCTAACTATGGCTACACCTTC.